The entry below gives a single TCR beta chain sequence along with its context. This clone has just one count. Its cognate antigen has yet to be identified. Qualities for individual bases were not recorded, and no much larger clone is one base off. Trimming accounts for 3 bases at V and 3 bases at J, while the number of junction bases matched to no gene is 8. CDR1 and CDR2 were assigned from the germline V gene as SGHRS and YFSETQ. Inclusive of the bounding cysteine and phenylalanine, the CDR3 is 15 residues long. Only CDR3 DNA remains: 45 bases, in frame from the first base. Each collaborating institution followed its own protocols to collect whole blood in K2EDTA tubes. For TCRbeta analysis, collaborators shipped samples as frozen whole blood, isolated PBMCs, or DNA extracted from either of those sample types. This record belongs to a study of blood T cell repertoires in COVID-19 (dated by TCRdb to 2020 to 2022). General notes on the study: The collaborator samples originated in the United States, Italy and Spain and spanned the acute and convalescent phases of COVID-19. The material from the prospective study consisted of cDNA or gDNA derived from T cells, B-cell-depleted T cells, or PBMCs. Subjects who had been exposed to COVID-19, were actively infected with it, or had recovered from it provided the deeply sampled blood TCRbeta repertoires that made up the dataset. A freely available public database, intended as a resource for researchers studying the immune response to SARS-CoV-2, is where the repertoires were released. Samples came from the ongoing ImmuneRACE study (first 160 participants) plus 1,254 subjects from 6 global collaborators. Nearly every sample came with metadata listing a de-identified subject ID, COVID-19 status, age in years and sex. HLA class I and class II types, where available, came from metadata supplied by the sample provider rather than from assay-based typing.

The paper as a whole reports these results and caveats: The amount of clinical and demographic metadata varied by source and participant and was provided uncurated.

TCRbeta CDR3 regions were amplified from genomic DNA using the immunoSEQ Assay, a bias-controlled multiplex PCR. Turning to the authors' computational methods: The number of nucleated cells in each sample was estimated by amplification of reference gene primers within the assay. To quantify the absolute abundance of each unique TCRbeta CDR3 rearrangement, sequence reads were collapsed and filtered. For each sample, productive Simpson clonality was calculated as the square root of Simpson's diversity index over productive rearrangements. In TCRdb, the immuneACCESS table is reduced to in-frame sequences with V and J assigned. These tables do not hold every clone; where another copy was compared, an unresolved V gene accounts for under half, and the others remain unexplained. V and J calls and clone size come straight from that table; D and trimming were deduced from the DNA. Counted in this sample were nearly 100,000 clones; roughly 79% of them appeared once. The ten largest clones capture over 9.5% of the sample.

What was sequenced was peripheral blood. The chain employs TRBV5-1 and TRBJ2-5; 7 central bases correspond to TRBD1. The TCR originated in a man in his 70s with acute or convalescent COVID-19. The CDR3 reads as follows: CASSSSTGSEETQYF. The DNA sequence reads TGCGCCAGCAGCTCCTCGACAGGGAGTGAAGAGACCCAGTACTTC.